The sequence of this T cell receptor beta chain was determined in a study of cytomegalovirus exposure and HLA in healthy donors. Study findings and constraints: Later analysis suggested links between common viral pathogens and several top significant clusters. TCR beta chains numbering more than 150 were designated cytomegalovirus-associated.

Remarks on this clone: Its matching antigen is unknown.

Whereas donors were nominally healthy upon sampling, unrecorded immune exposures were probable. Germline CDR1 and CDR2: SNHLY and FYNNEI. V was trimmed by 6 bases and J by 1 base, leaving 12 bases between them. There are 14 residues in the CDR3. Amplification used 60 Vbeta primers and 13 Jbeta primers. TCRdb's table, derived via immunoSEQ multiplex PCR, lists solely in-frame clones and lacks some. The data show roughly 190,000 clones, 70% to 80% seen once. The sequenced sample consisted of PBMCs. The chain combines TRBV2 with TRBJ1-1, with D maybe TRBD1 (5 bases). The TCR was taken from a woman aged 50 to 65 in good health and CMV-seronegative. As DNA, the CDR3 is TGTGCCAGCAGCTTGGGTAGGGGGAACACTGAAGCTTTCTTT. Amino acid sequence: CASSLGRGNTEAFF.